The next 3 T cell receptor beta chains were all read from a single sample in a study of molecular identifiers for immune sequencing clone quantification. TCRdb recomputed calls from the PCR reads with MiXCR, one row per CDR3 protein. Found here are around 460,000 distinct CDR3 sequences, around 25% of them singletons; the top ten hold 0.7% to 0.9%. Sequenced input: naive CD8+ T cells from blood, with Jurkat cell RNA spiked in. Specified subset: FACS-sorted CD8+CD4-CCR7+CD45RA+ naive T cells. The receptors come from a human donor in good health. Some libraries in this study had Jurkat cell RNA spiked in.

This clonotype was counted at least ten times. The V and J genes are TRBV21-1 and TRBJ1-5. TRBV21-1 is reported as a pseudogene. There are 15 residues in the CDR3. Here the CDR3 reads CASSKVTFLDQPQHF. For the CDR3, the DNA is TGTGCCAGCAGCAAAGTTACGTTTTTGGATCAGCCCCAGCATTTT.

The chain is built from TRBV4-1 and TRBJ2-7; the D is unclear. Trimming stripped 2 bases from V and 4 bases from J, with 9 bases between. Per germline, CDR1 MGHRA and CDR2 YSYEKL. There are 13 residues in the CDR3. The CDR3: CASSQSLSYEQYF. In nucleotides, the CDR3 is TGCGCCAGCAGCCAATCGTTAAGTTACGAGCAGTACTTC.

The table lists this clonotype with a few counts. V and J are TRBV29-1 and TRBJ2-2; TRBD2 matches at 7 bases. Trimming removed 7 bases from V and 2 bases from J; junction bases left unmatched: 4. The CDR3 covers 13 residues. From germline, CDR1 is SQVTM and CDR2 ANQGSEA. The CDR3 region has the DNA TGCAGCGGTACTAGCGCCAACACCGGGGAGCTGTTTTTT. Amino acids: CSGTSANTGELFF.